The 15 T cell receptor beta chains in this list originate from one sample, sequenced in a study of T cells in women clearing cervical HPV infection (dated by TCRdb to between 2018 and 2020). Libraries were made using the immunoSEQ multiplex PCR assay. Imported from immuneACCESS, the table was reduced by TCRdb to in-frame sequences with V and J called. These copies leave out some clones; in studies compared against another copy, an unresolved V gene accounts for under half, and the cause of the remainder is not known. The table for this sample lists approximately 21,000 clones. Jointly, the top ten make up about 23% of the sample. Sequenced sample: blood buffy coat. These receptors were obtained from a woman between 18 and 75 years old with a cervical HPV16 infection that either progressed to CIN3+ or cleared (not recorded which).

As for this clone: Read sequence stops 3 residues before the CDR3 end, and the germline J gene provides the missing end. J is TRBJ1-2 and V is TRBV2; perhaps TRBD1 as D (6 bases). The CDR3 covers 15 residues. V lost 3 bases and J lost 3, with 14 bases in between. Germline V gives CDR1 SNHLY, CDR2 FYNNEI. The sequenced CDR3 bases are TGTGCCAGCAGTGATTTACAGGGTTTTGACTATGGC. Its protein is CASSDLQGFDYG. The CDR3 as a whole reads CASSDLQGFDYGYTF.

The covered CDR3 bases are TGTGCCAGCTCACCACAGACTAGTGAC. Amino acids: CASSPQTSD. The entire CDR3 sequence reads CASSPQTSDYTF. The gene calls are TRBV18 and TRBJ1-2; D is ambiguous. The read terminates 3 residues ahead of where the CDR3 ends, so the germline J gene completes it. Germline V gene sequence: CDR1 KGHSH, CDR2 LQKENI. The CDR3 sequence is 12 residues long.

Notes on this clone: The read is 3 residues too short to cover the CDR3 end, so that end is filled in from the germline J gene. This rearrangement joins TRBV30 to TRBJ1-1; possible D gene TRBD1, 5 bases. Looked up from germline, CDR1 is GTSNPN and CDR2 is SVGIG (reference sequence). The V end was cut by 0 bases, the J end by 5 bases, with 16 bases between. This CDR3 has 15 amino acids. The CDR3: CAWSVFWRAGTEAFF. Partial CDR3 DNA: TGTGCCTGGAGTGTATTCTGGAGGGCAGGGACTGAA.

Concerning this clone itself: Read sequence stops 3 residues before the CDR3 end, and the germline J gene provides the missing end. The V and J genes are TRBV5-6 and TRBJ1-4; TRBD1 is a possible D gene (5 bases). The CDR3 runs to 15 residues. From germline, CDR1 is SGHDT and CDR2 YYEEEE. CDR3 sequence reads: CASSYLTDNNSPLFF. CDR3 bases read: TGTGCCAGCAGCTATCTGACAGATAATAATTCACCA.

Incomplete CDR3 DNA: TGCGCCAGCAGCTTGGGTATTAGCGGGAGGGCCTTAAAGGAGACG. Residues: CASSLGISGRALKET. The CDR3, in full, reads CASSLGISGRALKETQYF. This chain connects TRBV5-1 to TRBJ2-3; 11 nucleotides agree with TRBD2. Coverage ceases 3 residues before the CDR3 finishes, and the germline J gene fills in the end. The CDR3 length is 18 residues. Germline CDR1 reads SGHRS; CDR2 reads YFSETQ.

A word on this clone: The read finishes 3 residues shy of the CDR3 end, and the germline J gene is used to complete it. This chain joins TRBV11-2 and TRBJ2-5; the match to TRBD2 covers 10 bases. Germline-derived CDR1 and CDR2 are SGHAT and FQNNGV. There are 15 residues in the CDR3. V shed 5 bases, J shed 5 bases, and the junction held 8 bases outside the gene matches. The covered CDR3 bases are TGTGCCAGCAGCCACAGGACTAGCGGAGGGGAGACC. Encoded protein: CASSHRTSGGET. The whole CDR3 protein reads CASSHRTSGGETQYF.

Remarks on this clone: The read falls 3 residues short of the CDR3 end, and the missing part is taken from the germline J gene. This sequence joins TRBV4-2 and TRBJ2-7; 7 positions match TRBD1. The CDR3 covers 16 residues. The germline CDR1 and CDR2 sequences are LGHNA and YNFKEQ. V shed 3 bases, J shed 1 base, and the junction held 9 bases outside the gene matches. The DNA read from the CDR3 is TGTGCCAGCAGCCAGAGCGGACAGGCCTTATCCTACGAG. Protein product: CASSQSGQALSYE. The complete CDR3 reads CASSQSGQALSYEQYF.

On this clone: The read finishes 3 residues shy of the CDR3 end, and the germline J gene is used to complete it. This chain connects TRBV19 to TRBJ2-1, with 11 positions matching TRBD2. V lost 4 bases, J lost 4 bases, and 3 bases stayed unmatched. Germline CDR1 and CDR2: LNHDA and SQIVND (reference sequence). The CDR3 runs 15 residues. The CDR3 bases that were read are TGTGCCAGTAGTACGACTAGCGGGGCATACAATGAG. Translated: CASSTTSGAYNE. The entire CDR3 is CASSTTSGAYNEQFF.

Turning to this clone: The read comes to an end 3 residues before the CDR3 does, leaving the germline J gene to fill in the end. The chain couples TRBV10-3 to TRBJ1-6; perhaps TRBD1 as D (6 bases). Germline V gives CDR1 ENHRY, CDR2 SYGVKD. CDR3 length: 12 residues. With 6 bases removed from V and 6 bases from J, the gap between germline ends came to 6 bases. CDR3 protein: CAIRGGNSPLHF. The CDR3 bases that were read are TGTGCCATCAGAGGGGGTAATTCACCC.

About this clone itself: The read terminates 3 residues before the CDR3 end, so the remaining end is supplied by the germline J gene. J is TRBJ2-5 and V is TRBV14, with a tentative D call TRBD1 (6 bases). The V end lost 1 base, the J end lost 5 bases, and 17 bases lay between the germline ends. CDR3 length: 16 residues. The germline V gene encodes CDR1 SGHDN and CDR2 FVKESK. The covered CDR3 bases are TGTGCCAGCAGCCAAGGTTCACAGGGTGGATCGGAGACC. Protein product: CASSQGSQGGSET. The CDR3, in full, reads CASSQGSQGGSETQYF. The whole variable domain, remainder taken from reference TRBV14 and TRBJ2-5, is EAGVTQFPSHSVIEKGQTVTLRCDPISGHDNLYWYRRVMGKEIKFLLHFVKESKQDESGMPNNRFLAERTGGTYSTLKVQPAELEDSGVYFCASSQGSQGGSETQYFGPGTRLLVL.

A note on this clone: From the germline J gene comes the end of the CDR3, since the read stops 3 residues before it. This sample also contains other DNA sequences that code for the same CDR3. V and J are TRBV30 and TRBJ2-7; 10 bases map to TRBD2. The CDR3 is 14 residues long. The V and J ends lost 4 bases and 2 bases, in that order; junction bases with no gene match: 5. Germline V lookup: CDR1 GTSNPN, CDR2 SVGIG (reference sequence). The sequenced part of the CDR3 DNA is TGTGCCTGGACTCCAACTAGCGGGACCTACGAG. Protein: CAWTPTSGTYE. The entire CDR3 protein reads CAWTPTSGTYEQYF.

Regarding this clone: The read gets to within 3 residues of the CDR3 end, and the germline J gene fills in the rest. The genes are TRBV11-2 and TRBJ1-1, with D possibly matching TRBD1 (6 bases). CDR3 length equals 12 residues. V was trimmed by 6 bases and J by 5 bases, leaving 10 bases between them. Germline-derived CDR1 and CDR2 are SGHAT and FQNNGV. CDR3 DNA (partial): TGTGCCAGCAGTCGACAGGCAACTGAA. Protein sequence: CASSRQATE. Given in full, the CDR3 is CASSRQATEAFF.

Turning to this clone: The CDR3 is cut off 3 residues early in the read; its end comes from the germline J gene. The chain couples TRBV19 to TRBJ1-5; 9 positions match TRBD1. Losses at the gene ends were 7 bases for V and 2 bases for J; bases not matched to a gene: 12. This CDR3 spans 17 amino acids. Germline CDR1 is LNHDA and CDR2 is SQIVND (reference sequence). The covered CDR3 bases are TGTGCCAGTAAACTCCGGACAGGGGTGGGTCGCAATCAGCCC. Translation: CASKLRTGVGRNQP. The CDR3 in its entirety is CASKLRTGVGRNQPQHF.

Turning to this clone: The read ends 3 residues early relative to the CDR3; the germline J gene fills the gap. The genes are TRBV7-2 and TRBJ2-5, with D unresolved. The CDR3 spans 13 residues. CDR1 SGHTA and CDR2 FQGNSA come from the germline V gene. The ends were cut back, 7 bases at V and 5 bases at J, with 14 bases in the middle. CDR3 protein: CASTLHAVETQYF. Partial CDR3 DNA: TGTGCCAGCACCCTACACGCGGTTGAGACC.

As regards this clone: The read terminates 3 residues ahead of where the CDR3 ends, so the germline J gene completes it. The chain uses TRBV30 and TRBJ1-6, with unresolved D. Per the germline V gene, CDR1 is GTSNPN and CDR2 is SVGIG (reference sequence). The CDR3 contains 13 residues. V was pared by 5 bases and J by 4 bases, with 9 bases between. This chain's CDR3 is CAWGRPYNSPLHF. CDR3 DNA (partial): TGTGCCTGGGGGCGACCGTATAATTCACCC. Using reference TRBV30 and TRBJ1-6 for the parts outside the CDR3, the full variable domain is SQTIHQWPATLVQPVGSPLSLECTVEGTSNPNLYWYRQAAGRGLQLLFYSVGIGQISSEVPQNLSASRPQDRQFILSSKKLLLSDSGFYLCAWGRPYNSPLHFGNGTRLTVT.